The 16 T cell receptor beta chains in this list originate from one sample, sequenced in a study of shared clonotypes between healthy human individuals. The data were produced by immunoSEQ multiplex PCR, yet TCRdb's version contains in-frame clones alone and is incomplete. The sample holds hundreds of thousands of clones, around three quarters seen once. The sample comprised PBMCs. These receptor sequences come from a woman aged 40 to 49 in good health. Some clones in this sample may be carry-over from other donors' samples.

This clone was counted a few times. This chain connects TRBV30 to TRBJ1-1; D is perhaps TRBD1 (5 bases). Trimming removed 0 bases at V and 8 bases at J, with 19 bases between. The CDR3 runs 15 residues. CDR1 is GTSNPN and CDR2 is SVGIG in the germline V gene (reference sequence). The CDR3 loop is CAWSVSGTAESEAFF. The CDR3 DNA reads as TGTGCCTGGAGTGTATCCGGGACCGCGGAATCCGAAGCTTTCTTT.

The rearrangement joins TRBV7-3 to TRBJ2-1, with 8 bases fitting TRBD2. CDR3 length: 16 residues. CDR1 and CDR2 (germline): SGHTA, FQGTGA. The J segment lost 9 bases and the V segment lost 5 bases, leaving 15 bases of the junction unmatched. Here the CDR3 reads CASSNRGGLQQVEQFF. DNA for the CDR3: TGTGCCAGCAGCAATCGGGGGGGACTCCAGCAGGTTGAGCAGTTCTTC.

The count of this clone is one. The rearrangement links TRBV19 to TRBJ2-7; 11 bases are a match to TRBD2. V was pared by 6 bases and J by 2 bases, with 6 bases of the junction left unmatched. The germline V gene has CDR1 LNHDA and CDR2 SQIVND (reference sequence). The CDR3 runs to 15 residues. The CDR3 protein is CASRELAGGTYEQYF. Written as DNA, the CDR3 is TGTGCCAGTAGGGAGCTAGCGGGGGGTACCTACGAGCAGTACTTC.

The CDR3 reads CASSPPYQPQHF. The CDR3 nucleotides read TGTGCCAGTAGTCCCCCTTATCAGCCCCAGCATTTT. The rearrangement joins TRBV19 to TRBJ1-5, with unresolved D. The CDR3 is made up of 12 amino acids. Germline CDR1 is LNHDA and CDR2 is SQIVND (reference sequence). V dropped 5 bases and J dropped 5 bases, with 7 bases sitting between them. The entire variable domain, with the rest obtained from reference TRBV19 and TRBJ1-5, is as follows: DGGITQSPKYLFRKEGQNVTLSCEQNLNHDAMYWYRQDPGQGLRLIYYSQIVNDFQKGDIAEGYSVSREKKESFPLTVTSAQKNPTAFYLCASSPPYQPQHFGDGTRLSIL.

This clone was seen more than once but under ten times. The CDR3 bases are TGTGCCAGCAGTACAGAGGGGAGGGCGCAGTATTTT. Amino acids: CASSTEGRAQYF. V and J are TRBV6-1 and TRBJ2-3; 7 nucleotides align to TRBD2. Germline V CDR1 and CDR2: MNHNS, SASEGT. With 5 bases clipped from V and 10 bases from J, the junction kept 6 bases outside the gene matches. The CDR3 spans 12 residues.

The count of this clone is one. The chain carries TRBV5-4 and TRBJ2-3; 11 nucleotides agree with TRBD2. The CDR3 is 17 residues long. Germline V gene lookup returns CDR1 SGHNT and CDR2 YYREEE (reference sequence). V lost 3 bases and J lost 4; bases outside the gene matches: 10. The CDR3 DNA follows: TGTGCCAGCAGCTCTAAGACTAGCGGGAAATCAGCAGATACGCAGTATTTT. This encodes CASSSKTSGKSADTQYF.

The chain couples TRBV7-9 to TRBJ1-3; D is unresolved. This CDR3 contains 15 residues. The V gene lost 1 base and the J gene lost 3 bases, with 10 bases spanning the gap. Germline V gene data show CDR1 as SEHNR and CDR2 as FQNEAQ (reference sequence). This CDR3 is CASSLGGIGGNTIYF. CDR3 DNA sequence: TGTGCCAGCAGCTTAGGAGGTATCGGTGGAAACACCATATATTTT.

The chain joins TRBV27 to TRBJ2-1, with D tentatively TRBD2 (6 bases). In germline, CDR1 is MNHEY, CDR2 SMNVEV (reference sequence). Trimming took 4 bases from V and 5 from J, leaving 18 bases between them. The CDR3 loop spans 16 amino acids. CDR3 in DNA: TGTGCCAGCAGTTACGGGACTGCATTATACAACAATGAGCAGTTCTTC. The encoded protein is CASSYGTALYNNEQFF.

V and J are TRBV4-1 and TRBJ2-7; D may be TRBD2 (5 bases). CDR1 MGHRA and CDR2 YSYEKL come from the germline V gene. The CDR3 runs 14 residues. Deletions cut 4 bases from V and 1 base from J, with 11 bases between. DNA of the CDR3: TGCGCCAGCAGCCCTCCGGGGAGATCCTACGAGCAGTACTTC. This translates into CASSPPGRSYEQYF.

Worth noting for this clone: Other DNA sequences from this sample encode an identical CDR3 as well. The chain is built from TRBV2 and TRBJ2-7; TRBD1 might be the D (7 bases). Per the germline V gene, CDR1 is SNHLY and CDR2 is FYNNEI. The CDR3 sequence is 12 residues long. V was pared by 8 bases and J by 3 bases, with 11 bases between. The CDR3 nucleotides are TGTGCCAGCCGACAGGGAGGCTACGAGCAGTACTTC. Its translation: CASRQGGYEQYF. The variable domain in full, with the rest retrieved from reference TRBV2 and TRBJ2-7, is EPEVTQTPSHQVTQMGQEVILRCVPISNHLYFYWYRQILGQKVEFLVSFYNNEISEKSEIFDDQFSVERPDGSNFTLKIRSTKLEDSAMYFCASRQGGYEQYFGPGTRLTVT.

The rearrangement links TRBV5-1 to TRBJ2-2; possible D gene TRBD2, 6 bases. Germline assignment: CDR1 SGHRS and CDR2 YFSETQ. This CDR3 has 16 amino acids. Trimming left V 0 bases short and J 1 base short, with 10 bases between. The CDR3 coding sequence is TGCGCCAGCAGCTTGGACGGGAGTGGGAACACCGGGGAGCTGTTTTTT. Translating gives CASSLDGSGNTGELFF.

The table lists this clone with many counts. This chain connects TRBV18 to TRBJ1-1; no clear D. V dropped 2 bases and J dropped 0 bases, with 7 bases sitting between them. The V gene's germline CDR1 is KGHSH and CDR2 LQKENI. CDR3 size: 14 residues. CDR3 protein: CASSPNAVNTEAFF. CDR3 sequence (DNA): TGTGCCAGCTCACCAAACGCGGTGAACACTGAAGCTTTCTTT.

The genes are TRBV23-1 and TRBJ2-2; 7 bases align to TRBD1. TRBV23-1 is assigned to the ORF class and has an uncertain function. The CDR3 is 19 amino acids. The junction had 15 bases not matched to a gene; V was cut back by 0 bases and J by 5 bases. Here the CDR3 DNA reads TGCGCCAGCAGTCAATCGGTCATTTGCAGACAGGGAATAACCGGGGAGCTGTTTTTT. Amino acid sequence: CASSQSVICRQGITGELFF.

This sequence joins TRBV5-1 and TRBJ2-3, with TRBD1 identical over 9 bases. The junction had 2 bases not matched to a gene; V was cut back by 0 bases and J by 3 bases. The germline V gene encodes CDR1 SGHRS and CDR2 YFSETQ. The CDR3 totals 15 residues. CDR3 coding DNA: TGCGCCAGCAGCTTGGAAGGGACAGGGACAGATACGCAGTATTTT. Translating gives CASSLEGTGTDTQYF.

The V and J genes are TRBV10-3 and TRBJ1-3; D unresolved. Germline CDR1 ENHRY, CDR2 SYGVKD. V was pared by 3 bases and J by 4 bases, with 16 bases between. There are 16 residues in the CDR3. CDR3 nucleotide sequence: TGTGCCATCAGTGATTCGCGTTCCGCCTCGGGAAACACCATATATTTT. Translation gives CAISDSRSASGNTIYF.

This clone was detected only a few times. J is TRBJ1-2 and V is TRBV4-3; 11 bases align to TRBD1. The V segment lost 3 bases and the J segment 2 bases; nucleotides outside the gene matches: 14. CDR1 and CDR2 from the germline V gene are LGHNA and YSLEER. The CDR3 consists of 19 residues. The CDR3 sequence: CASSQDLSGTGGKNYGYTF. Written as DNA, the CDR3 is TGCGCCAGCAGCCAGGACCTTTCCGGGACAGGGGGAAAGAACTATGGCTACACCTTC.